This TCR beta chain was found in a study of cytomegalovirus exposure and HLA in healthy donors. Study background: In an early release, HLA-typed donors contributed about 80 million unique TCR sequences.

With 60 Vbeta and 13 Jbeta primers, the PCR was carried out. Profiled with immunoSEQ multiplex PCR; TCRdb holds only in-frame clones, not every one. The sample includes over 150,000 clones, about 63% of them seen just once. In this sample, this clone turned up a few times. J was trimmed by 16 bases and V by 3 bases; bases with no gene match: 8. This CDR3 has 12 amino acids. Germline lookup yields CDR1 ENHRY and CDR2 SYGVKD. The sequence was obtained from a woman in her 40s in good health and CMV-seropositive. The V call is TRBV10-3, the J call TRBJ1-5; the match to TRBD1 covers 8 bases. The specimen sequenced was PBMCs. The CDR3 DNA reads TGTGCCATCAGTGACCCGACAGGGGCAAAACATTTT. It specifies CAISDPTGAKHF.